This T cell receptor (beta chain) stems from a study of blood T cell repertoires in COVID-19. The germline gives CDR1 MNHEY, CDR2 SVGAGI. CDR3 length: 13 amino acids. The V gene end was trimmed by 7 bases and the J gene end by 7 bases; junction bases not matched to a gene: 8. Produced via immunoSEQ multiplex PCR; TCRdb's table is partial and in-frame only. The sample has about 20,000 clones; roughly 86% are singletons. The receptor's source is a human donor in a cohort sampled during active COVID-19. V usage is TRBV6-5 and J usage is TRBJ2-7; 9 nucleotides align to TRBD1. Sequencing was done on a sample of peripheral blood. For the CDR3, the DNA is TGTGCCAGCACCGCAACAGGGGGCCAGGAGCAGTACTTC. Its protein is CASTATGGQEQYF.